Below are 31 T cell receptor beta chains sequenced from a single sample in a study of shared clonotypes between healthy human individuals. Clones were sequenced by immunoSEQ multiplex PCR, and TCRdb holds only the in-frame ones, with some missing. Of over 1.5 million clones in the sample, 95% to 99% are singletons; the top ten hold roughly 0.45%. The sequenced sample was naive CD4+ T cells sorted from blood. Documented subset: CD45RA+ positively selected. These receptors all stem from a man in his thirties or forties in good health.

V usage is TRBV28 and J usage is TRBJ2-2; D perhaps matches TRBD1 (5 bases). The V gene's germline CDR1 is MDHEN and CDR2 SYDVKM. CDR3 length: 13 amino acids. Trimming left V 6 bases short and J 9 bases short, with 14 bases between. The CDR3 region has the DNA TGTGCCAGCAGGCATGGTCCAGGGTGGGAGCTGTTTTTT. It yields the protein CASRHGPGWELFF.

V usage is TRBV6-6 and J usage is TRBJ2-3, with D maybe TRBD2 (6 bases). The ends were cut back, 6 bases at V and 2 bases at J, with 12 bases in the middle. Germline values: CDR1 MNHNY, CDR2 SVGAGI (reference sequence). The CDR3 has 14 amino acids. The CDR3 loop is CASRKGLDTDTQYF. In DNA, the CDR3 is TGTGCCAGCAGGAAGGGACTGGACACAGATACGCAGTATTTT.

This chain connects TRBV6-6 to TRBJ1-2; 7 bases fit TRBD1. From germline, CDR1 is MNHNY and CDR2 SVGAGI (reference sequence). V trimming: 10 bases; J trimming: 3 bases; junction bases outside the gene matches: 8. This CDR3 is built from 13 residues. CDR3 sequence (DNA): TGTGCCACCGCGACAGGGAACGACTATGGCTACACCTTC. It translates to CATATGNDYGYTF.

The chain couples TRBV18 to TRBJ2-5, with D maybe TRBD1 (6 bases). Germline V gene sequence: CDR1 KGHSH, CDR2 LQKENI. The CDR3 length is 16 residues. The V gene lost 1 base and the J gene lost 5 bases, with 17 bases spanning the gap. CDR3 nucleotides: TGTGCCAGCTCACCACTGTCAGGGGATTATACGGAGACCCAGTACTTC. Protein sequence: CASSPLSGDYTETQYF.

The gene calls are TRBV4-3 and TRBJ2-1; 8 bases are a match to TRBD2. The CDR3 runs 16 residues. CDR1 and CDR2 (germline): LGHNA, YSLEER. Losses at the gene ends were 0 bases for V and 15 bases for J; bases not matched to a gene: 16. The CDR3 reads CASSQDPRPDREGRFF. The CDR3 nucleotides read TGCGCCAGCAGCCAAGATCCCCGGCCGGATCGGGAGGGTAGGTTCTTC.

The gene calls are TRBV5-5 and TRBJ2-1; D is ambiguous. CDR1 and CDR2 from the germline V gene are SGHKS and YYEKEE (reference sequence). The CDR3 runs to 15 residues. The V end lost 0 bases, the J end lost 8 bases, and 15 bases lay between the germline ends. The CDR3 DNA reads as TGTGCCAGCAGCTTGGCCACCCCTGCTTCGGATGAGCAGTTCTTC. Amino acid sequence: CASSLATPASDEQFF.

About this clone: Other nucleotide sequences from this sample produce the same CDR3. The gene calls are TRBV18 and TRBJ2-7, with D possibly being TRBD1 (7 bases). CDR1 is KGHSH, CDR2 LQKENI, per germline. This CDR3 spans 14 amino acids. V gave up 6 bases and J gave up 3 bases, with 15 bases separating them. CDR3 coding DNA: TGTGCCAGCTCCCCAGGGGGGTCAGGCTACGAGCAGTACTTC. Residues: CASSPGGSGYEQYF.

This rearrangement joins TRBV30 to TRBJ1-2; D unclear. With 0 bases removed from V and 4 bases from J, the gap between germline ends came to 9 bases. From germline, CDR1 is GTSNPN and CDR2 SVGIG (reference sequence). The CDR3 runs to 13 residues. The CDR3 DNA is TGTGCCTGGAGTGTACTAGAAGGCTATGGCTACACCTTC. This translates into CAWSVLEGYGYTF.

The rearrangement joins TRBV7-6 to TRBJ2-2; tentatively, D is TRBD2 (6 bases). Germline-derived CDR1 and CDR2 are SGHVS and FNYEAQ. The CDR3 sequence is 16 residues long. Trimming pared 0 bases from V and 2 bases from J, leaving 10 bases between. This CDR3 reads CASSLALGLNTGELFF. Here the CDR3 DNA reads TGTGCCAGCAGCTTAGCATTGGGACTTAACACCGGGGAGCTGTTTTTT.

This clone was recorded once. J is TRBJ1-5 and V is TRBV5-1; possibly TRBD1 for D (5 bases). The CDR3 runs 16 residues. V was shortened by 4 bases and J by 0 bases, with 14 bases between the two germline ends. CDR1 SGHRS and CDR2 YFSETQ come from the germline V gene. CDR3 protein: CASSPSPGVSNQPQHF. The DNA for the CDR3 is TGCGCCAGCAGCCCCAGCCCGGGGGTTAGCAATCAGCCCCAGCATTTT.

The chain carries TRBV11-2 and TRBJ2-7; TRBD1 matches at 9 bases. Trimming at V came to 2 bases and at J to 4 bases, leaving 12 bases not matched to a gene. Germline loops: CDR1 SGHAT, CDR2 FQNNGV. This CDR3 contains 17 residues. CDR3 sequence: CASSLFLLRDRDYEQYF. CDR3 nucleotide sequence: TGTGCCAGCAGCTTATTCCTTTTGCGGGACAGGGATTACGAGCAGTACTTC.

The gene calls are TRBV27 and TRBJ2-2, with a possible D match to TRBD1 (6 bases). The CDR3 sequence is 15 residues long. The V and J ends lost 6 bases and 6 bases respectively, with 17 bases between them. Germline V gene sequence: CDR1 MNHEY, CDR2 SMNVEV (reference sequence). CDR3 in DNA: TGTGCCAGCAGCCCTTGGTCAGGGGACGCCGGGGAGCTGTTTTTT. Protein product: CASSPWSGDAGELFF.

This sequence joins TRBV5-1 and TRBJ2-1; 13 bases are shared with TRBD2. The CDR3 covers 16 residues. V lost 4 bases and J lost 8; bases outside the gene matches: 9. CDR1 and CDR2 from the germline V gene are SGHRS and YFSETQ. The CDR3 reads CASSLRTSGRGDEQFF. The DNA of the CDR3 is TGCGCCAGCAGCCTCCGGACTAGCGGGAGAGGGGATGAGCAGTTCTTC.

V is TRBV29-1 and J is TRBJ2-5; 11 bases are a match to TRBD2. The CDR3 extends over 13 amino acids. The V and J ends lost 4 bases and 2 bases, in that order; junction bases with no gene match: 0. Germline assignment: CDR1 SQVTM and CDR2 ANQGSEA. CDR3 bases: TGCAGCGTTGTAGCGGGAGGGCAAGAGACCCAGTACTTC. This gives the protein CSVVAGGQETQYF.

V and J are TRBV30 and TRBJ1-1; perhaps TRBD1 as D (6 bases). With 3 bases removed from V and 1 base from J, the gap between germline ends came to 12 bases. The CDR3 covers 14 residues. Germline V lookup: CDR1 GTSNPN, CDR2 SVGIG (reference sequence). The CDR3 DNA sequence: TGTGCCTGGAGGCCGGACAGCCCGAACACTGAAGCTTTCTTT. It yields the protein CAWRPDSPNTEAFF.

This chain uses TRBV19 with TRBJ2-4; TRBD1 is a possible D gene (5 bases). The CDR3 consists of 15 residues. In germline, CDR1 is LNHDA, CDR2 SQIVND (reference sequence). Trimming left V 2 bases short and J 2 bases short, with 10 bases between. CDR3 DNA: TGTGCCAGTAGTATACCCACAGGTCCCAAAAACATTCAGTACTTC. It translates to CASSIPTGPKNIQYF.

The chain links TRBV13 to TRBJ2-3; no reliable D call. Trimming removed 5 bases at V and 2 bases at J, with 8 bases between. The V gene's germline CDR1 is PRHDT and CDR2 FYEKMQ (reference sequence). This CDR3 is 13 amino acids long. CDR3 bases: TGTGCCAGCAGCCCCTATAACACAGATACGCAGTATTTT. It specifies CASSPYNTDTQYF.

The rearrangement joins TRBV10-1 to TRBJ2-7; TRBD2 might be the D (6 bases). With 2 bases removed from V and 5 bases from J, the gap between germline ends came to 13 bases. The CDR3 covers 14 residues. Germline values: CDR1 WNHNN, CDR2 SYGVQD (reference sequence). The CDR3 reads CASSERRESNEQYF. The CDR3 bases are TGCGCCAGCAGTGAGCGGCGGGAATCAAACGAGCAGTACTTC.

V and J are TRBV11-2 and TRBJ2-7, with D perhaps matching TRBD1 (5 bases). The CDR3 totals 15 residues. Germline lookup yields CDR1 SGHAT and CDR2 FQNNGV. Trimming took 3 bases from V and 1 from J, leaving 13 bases between them. CDR3 DNA sequence: TGTGCCAGCAGCTTTATCAGGGCCGGTTCCTACGAGCAGTACTTC. Translated: CASSFIRAGSYEQYF.

This chain uses TRBV13 with TRBJ1-2; no firm D call. Germline loops: CDR1 PRHDT, CDR2 FYEKMQ (reference sequence). The CDR3 has 13 residues. V was trimmed by 5 bases and J by 8 bases, leaving 15 bases between them. The CDR3 reads CASSLAVGVGYTF. Here the CDR3 DNA reads TGTGCCAGCAGCCTGGCCGTCGGGGTCGGCTACACCTTC. Together with reference TRBV13 and TRBJ1-2, the CDR3 gives the full variable domain: AAGVIQSPRHLIKEKRETATLKCYPIPRHDTVYWYQQGPGQDPQFLISFYEKMQSDKGSIPDRFSAQQFSDYHSELNMSSLELGDSALYFCASSLAVGVGYTFGSGTRLTVV.

The rearrangement links TRBV10-1 to TRBJ2-5, with D perhaps matching TRBD2 (6 bases). Trimming left V 3 bases short and J 5 bases short, with 16 bases between. This CDR3 region has 15 residues. Germline values: CDR1 WNHNN, CDR2 SYGVQD (reference sequence). The CDR3 reads CASSESPEGSETQYF. CDR3 nucleotides: TGCGCCAGCAGTGAAAGTCCGGAGGGCTCGGAGACCCAGTACTTC.

The chain has TRBV29-1 and TRBJ2-5; D is possibly TRBD2 (6 bases). Trimming removed 6 bases from V and 7 bases from J, with 21 bases in between. The length of the CDR3 is 14 residues. Germline lookup yields CDR1 SQVTM and CDR2 ANQGSEA. The CDR3 sequence is CSVPMVAAWGTQYF. The CDR3 bases are TGCAGCGTCCCCATGGTAGCGGCCTGGGGGACCCAGTACTTC.

Details on this clone: At the DNA level, this CDR3 is encoded by other sequences in the same sample as well. CDR3 coding DNA: TGCGCCAGCAGCTTGGCGGGCGGTGAGACCCAGTACTTC. Its protein product is CASSLAGGETQYF. The chain links TRBV5-1 to TRBJ2-5; the D is unclear. The CDR3 spans 13 residues. Germline CDR1 is SGHRS and CDR2 is YFSETQ. The V end lost 0 bases, the J end lost 5 bases, and 8 bases lay between the germline ends.

The chain combines TRBV15 with TRBJ1-5; D is ambiguous. This CDR3 is 17 amino acids long. The V and J ends lost 0 bases and 5 bases respectively, with 17 bases between them. CDR1 LNHNV and CDR2 YYDKDF come from the germline V gene (reference sequence). CDR3 sequence: CATSRETNPSRDQPQHF. The CDR3 region has the DNA TGTGCCACCAGCAGAGAGACCAACCCATCTCGGGATCAGCCCCAGCATTTT.

Details on this clone: At the DNA level, this CDR3 is encoded by other sequences in the same sample as well. This chain's CDR3 is CASSLLADSYNEQFF. The CDR3 DNA follows: TGTGCCAGCAGCCTACTAGCGGACTCCTACAATGAGCAGTTCTTC. The V and J genes are TRBV7-2 and TRBJ2-1, with TRBD2 matching over 8 bases. Germline V CDR1 and CDR2: SGHTA, FQGNSA. V trimming: 5 bases; J trimming: 0 bases; junction bases outside the gene matches: 3. This CDR3 is 15 amino acids long.

The J gene is TRBJ2-7, the V gene TRBV28, with 9 bases matching TRBD2. V lost 3 bases to trimming and J lost 7 bases; unmatched junction nucleotides: 10. CDR1 MDHEN and CDR2 SYDVKM come from the germline V gene. This CDR3 contains 15 residues. DNA of the CDR3: TGTGCCAGCAGTTTGCTAGCGGGAAGCGCGGGTGAGCAGTACTTC. Its translation is CASSLLAGSAGEQYF.

J is TRBJ2-5 and V is TRBV7-6, with D perhaps TRBD2 (6 bases). This CDR3 is 14 amino acids long. The germline V gene encodes CDR1 SGHVS and CDR2 FNYEAQ. Trimming took 5 bases from V and 2 from J, leaving 12 bases between them. The CDR3 reads CASSRLGGQETQYF. The CDR3 coding sequence is TGTGCCAGCAGCCGTCTCGGGGGACAAGAGACCCAGTACTTC.

This chain links TRBV7-6 with TRBJ2-6; 9 nucleotides line up with TRBD1. This CDR3 has 14 amino acids. Germline V gene sequence: CDR1 SGHVS, CDR2 FNYEAQ. The V gene end was trimmed by 5 bases and the J gene end by 11 bases; junction bases not matched to a gene: 7. The CDR3, as DNA: TGTGCCAGCAGCACCCGGGACAGGGCTCACGTCCTGACTTTC. Protein sequence: CASSTRDRAHVLTF.

The V call is TRBV12-5, the J call TRBJ1-5; no clear D gene. V was trimmed by 8 bases and J by 3 bases, leaving 8 bases between them. Germline values: CDR1 LGHNT, CDR2 FRNRAP. This CDR3 spans 12 amino acids. The chain's CDR3 is CASQQLNQPQHF. CDR3 DNA sequence: TGTGCTAGTCAGCAGCTCAATCAGCCCCAGCATTTT. Together with reference TRBV12-5 and TRBJ1-5, the CDR3 gives the full variable domain: DARVTQTPRHKVTEMGQEVTMRCQPILGHNTVFWYRQTMMQGLELLAYFRNRAPLDDSGMPKDRFSAEMPDATLATLKIQPSEPRDSAVYFCASQQLNQPQHFGDGTRLSIL.

This clone was observed once. The chain couples TRBV5-4 to TRBJ2-1; possibly TRBD1 or TRBD2 for D (5 bases each). The CDR3 is made up of 14 amino acids. Trimming left V 9 bases short and J 7 bases short, with 20 bases between. The germline CDR1 and CDR2 sequences are SGHNT and YYREEE (reference sequence). CDR3: CAMQRGPEGNEQFF. Here the CDR3 DNA reads TGTGCCATGCAGAGGGGTCCAGAGGGGAATGAGCAGTTCTTC.

The chain is built from TRBV11-2 and TRBJ2-2; the D gene could be TRBD1 or TRBD2 (6 bases each). Trimming removed 0 bases at V and 5 bases at J, with 19 bases between. CDR1 and CDR2 (germline): SGHAT, FQNNGV. The CDR3 runs 18 residues. The CDR3 is CASSLEFHRAGRTGELFF. In nucleotides, the CDR3 is TGTGCCAGCAGCTTAGAGTTTCACAGGGCGGGAAGGACCGGGGAGCTGTTTTTT.